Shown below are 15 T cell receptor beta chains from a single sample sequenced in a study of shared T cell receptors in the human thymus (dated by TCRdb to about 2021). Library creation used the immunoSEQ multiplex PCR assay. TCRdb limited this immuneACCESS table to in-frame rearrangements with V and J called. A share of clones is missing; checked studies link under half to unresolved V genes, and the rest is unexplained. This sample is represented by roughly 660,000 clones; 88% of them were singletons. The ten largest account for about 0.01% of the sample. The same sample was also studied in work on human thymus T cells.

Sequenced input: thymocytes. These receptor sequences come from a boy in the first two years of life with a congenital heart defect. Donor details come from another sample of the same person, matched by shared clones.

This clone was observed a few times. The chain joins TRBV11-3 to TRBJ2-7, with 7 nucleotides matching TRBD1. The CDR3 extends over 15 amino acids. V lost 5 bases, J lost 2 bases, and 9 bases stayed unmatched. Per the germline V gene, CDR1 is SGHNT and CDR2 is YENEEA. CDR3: CASSIDRVPTYEQYF. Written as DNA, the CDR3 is TGTGCCAGCAGCATCGACAGGGTCCCTACCTACGAGCAGTACTTC.

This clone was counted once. Here the CDR3 reads CASSGDSGRPYNEQFF. CDR3 DNA: TGTGCCAGCAGCGGGGATAGCGGGAGACCCTACAATGAGCAGTTCTTC. The chain has TRBV5-6 and TRBJ2-1; TRBD2 matches at 9 bases. CDR3 length: 16 residues. Losses at the gene ends were 4 bases for V and 2 bases for J; bases not matched to a gene: 7. Germline loops: CDR1 SGHDT, CDR2 YYEEEE.

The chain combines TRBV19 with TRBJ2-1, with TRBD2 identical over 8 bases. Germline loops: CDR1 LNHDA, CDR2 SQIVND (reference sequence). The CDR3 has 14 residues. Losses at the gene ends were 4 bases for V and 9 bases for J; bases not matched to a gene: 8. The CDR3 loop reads CASSTLLAAIEQFF. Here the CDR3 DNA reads TGTGCCAGTAGTACCCTACTAGCGGCGATTGAGCAGTTCTTC.

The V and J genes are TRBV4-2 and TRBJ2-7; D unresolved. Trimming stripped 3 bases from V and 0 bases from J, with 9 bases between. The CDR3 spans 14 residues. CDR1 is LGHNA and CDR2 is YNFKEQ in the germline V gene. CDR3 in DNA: TGTGCCAGCAGCCAGAGCCTTAGCTCCTACGAGCAGTACTTC. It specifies CASSQSLSSYEQYF.

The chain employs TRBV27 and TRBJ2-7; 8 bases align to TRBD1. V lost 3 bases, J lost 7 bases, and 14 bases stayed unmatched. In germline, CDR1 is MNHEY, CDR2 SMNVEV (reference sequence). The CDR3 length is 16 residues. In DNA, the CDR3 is TGTGCCAGCAGTTTTAGGACAGGGCTTCTCCTTACGGAGCAGTACTTC. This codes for CASSFRTGLLLTEQYF.

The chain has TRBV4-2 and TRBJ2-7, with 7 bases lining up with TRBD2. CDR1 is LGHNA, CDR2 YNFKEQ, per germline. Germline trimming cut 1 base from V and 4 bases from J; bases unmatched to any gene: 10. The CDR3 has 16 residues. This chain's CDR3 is CASSQVKRTRQYEQYF. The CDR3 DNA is TGTGCCAGCAGCCAAGTTAAGCGGACTAGGCAATACGAGCAGTACTTC.

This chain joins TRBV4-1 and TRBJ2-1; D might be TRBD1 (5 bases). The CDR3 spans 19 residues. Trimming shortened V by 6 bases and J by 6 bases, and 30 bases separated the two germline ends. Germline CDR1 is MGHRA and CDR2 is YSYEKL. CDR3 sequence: CASRPRGLPGPQGLNEQFF. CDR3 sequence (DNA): TGCGCCAGCAGACCCCGCGGCCTCCCCGGGCCCCAGGGCCTCAATGAGCAGTTCTTC.

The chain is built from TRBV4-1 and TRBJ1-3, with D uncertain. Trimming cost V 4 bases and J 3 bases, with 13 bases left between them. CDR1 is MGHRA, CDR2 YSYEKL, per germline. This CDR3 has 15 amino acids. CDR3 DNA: TGCGCCAGCAGCCGTTTGCACGGAGGTGGAAACACCATATATTTT. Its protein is CASSRLHGGGNTIYF.

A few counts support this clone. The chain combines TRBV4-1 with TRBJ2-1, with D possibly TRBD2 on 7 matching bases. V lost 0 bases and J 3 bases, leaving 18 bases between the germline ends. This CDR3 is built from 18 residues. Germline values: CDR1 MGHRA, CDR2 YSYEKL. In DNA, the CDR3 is TGCGCCAGCAGCCAAGATTGGGAAGGGGGAGGGGACTACAATGAGCAGTTCTTC. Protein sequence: CASSQDWEGGGDYNEQFF.

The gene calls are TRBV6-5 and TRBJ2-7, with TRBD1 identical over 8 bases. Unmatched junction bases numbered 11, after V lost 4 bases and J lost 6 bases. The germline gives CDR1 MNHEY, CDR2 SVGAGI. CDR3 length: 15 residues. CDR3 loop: CASSFQGAPGGEQYF. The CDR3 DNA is TGTGCCAGCAGTTTTCAGGGGGCGCCCGGGGGCGAGCAGTACTTC.

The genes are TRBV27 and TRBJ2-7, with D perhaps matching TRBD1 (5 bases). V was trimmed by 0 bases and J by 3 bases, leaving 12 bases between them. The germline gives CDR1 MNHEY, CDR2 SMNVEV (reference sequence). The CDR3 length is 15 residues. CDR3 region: CASSLSMSTVYEQYF. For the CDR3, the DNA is TGTGCCAGCAGTTTATCGATGTCGACAGTCTACGAGCAGTACTTC.

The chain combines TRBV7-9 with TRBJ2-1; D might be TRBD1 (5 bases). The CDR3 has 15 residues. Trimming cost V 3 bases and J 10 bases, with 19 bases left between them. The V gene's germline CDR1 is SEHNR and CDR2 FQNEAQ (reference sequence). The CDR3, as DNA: TGTGCCAGCAGCTTTAGGGTGAGTTCACAGGCCGAGCAGTTCTTC. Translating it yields CASSFRVSSQAEQFF.

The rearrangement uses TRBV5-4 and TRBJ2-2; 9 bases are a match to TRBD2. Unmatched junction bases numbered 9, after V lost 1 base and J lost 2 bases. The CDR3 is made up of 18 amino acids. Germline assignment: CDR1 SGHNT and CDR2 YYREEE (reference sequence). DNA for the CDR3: TGTGCCAGCAGCTTGACTAGCGGGTGGGGTCAAAACACCGGGGAGCTGTTTTTT. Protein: CASSLTSGWGQNTGELFF.

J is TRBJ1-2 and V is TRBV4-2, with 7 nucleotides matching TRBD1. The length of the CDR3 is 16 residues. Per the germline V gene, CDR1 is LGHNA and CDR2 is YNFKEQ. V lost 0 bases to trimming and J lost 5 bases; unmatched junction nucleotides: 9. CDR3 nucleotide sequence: TGTGCCAGCAGCCAAGACCGGGACAGAAATTTTTATGGCTACACCTTC. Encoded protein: CASSQDRDRNFYGYTF.

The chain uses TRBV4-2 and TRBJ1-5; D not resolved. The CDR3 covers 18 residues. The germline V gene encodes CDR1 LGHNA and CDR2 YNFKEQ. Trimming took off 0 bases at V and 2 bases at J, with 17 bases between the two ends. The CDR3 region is CASSQDQKRTEGNQPQHF. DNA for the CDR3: TGTGCCAGCAGCCAAGATCAGAAGCGGACCGAGGGCAATCAGCCCCAGCATTTT.